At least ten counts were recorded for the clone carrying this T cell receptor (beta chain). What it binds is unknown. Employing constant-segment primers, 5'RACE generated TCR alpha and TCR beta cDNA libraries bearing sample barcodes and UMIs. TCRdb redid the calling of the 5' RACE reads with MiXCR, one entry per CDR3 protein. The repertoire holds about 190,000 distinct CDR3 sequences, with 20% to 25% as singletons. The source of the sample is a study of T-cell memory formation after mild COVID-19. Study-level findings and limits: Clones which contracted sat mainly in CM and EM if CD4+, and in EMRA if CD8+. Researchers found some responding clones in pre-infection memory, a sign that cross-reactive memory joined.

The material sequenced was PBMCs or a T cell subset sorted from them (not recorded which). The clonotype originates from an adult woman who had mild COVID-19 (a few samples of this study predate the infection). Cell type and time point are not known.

CDR3 loop: CSVESGTGVRYF. CDR3 coding DNA: TGCAGCGTTGAGTCTGGGACAGGGGTTCGGTACTTC. V gene TRBV29-1 combines with J gene TRBJ2-4; TRBD1 agrees at 10 bases. V lost 3 bases to trimming and J lost 15 bases; unmatched junction nucleotides: 8. Germline assignment: CDR1 SQVTM and CDR2 ANQGSEA. This CDR3 contains 12 residues.